This TCR beta chain emerged from a study of blood T cells in healthy people across ages. Next came a second PCR, run for about 7 to 12 cycles, which used a sample-barcoded 5' primer along with a J-beta primer mix. TCRdb fed the 5' RACE reads into MiXCR, producing one record per CDR3 protein. The sample consists of around 1,500,000 distinct CDR3 sequences, approximately 42% of them appearing once. This CDR3 spans 14 amino acids. Germline assignment: CDR1 MNHNY and CDR2 SVGAGI (reference sequence). The ends were cut back, 7 bases at V and 4 bases at J, with 16 bases in the middle. Samples had at least 6.5 million PBMCs isolated from them.

The source of this sequence is a young woman in good health. The chain links TRBV6-6 to TRBJ2-5; weak D call: TRBD2 (6 bases). Material: blood. CDR3 protein: CASNLLGGGETQYF. In DNA, the CDR3 is TGTGCCAGCAACTTACTCGGGGGTGGAGAGACCCAGTACTTC.